One sample yielded the 32 T cell receptor beta chains listed below, sequenced in a study of T cells in tumors after PD-1 blockade. The repertoire was sequenced with immunoSEQ multiplex PCR; TCRdb's copy has only in-frame clones and lacks some. The profile shows nearly 25,000 clones, around four fifths of them singletons. Sequencing was performed on PBMCs, taken after anti-PD-1 treatment. These receptors were obtained from a human donor with basal cell carcinoma.

V and J are TRBV4-1 and TRBJ2-5; TRBD1 matches at 7 bases. The junction had 5 bases not matched to a gene; V was cut back by 1 base and J by 3 bases. The CDR3 has 15 residues. Germline lookup yields CDR1 MGHRA and CDR2 YSYEKL. Written as DNA, the CDR3 is TGCGCCAGCAGCCAAGCCGCGACAGGGAAAGAGACCCAGTACTTC. Its protein is CASSQAATGKETQYF.

This clone occurred a few times. V gene TRBV2 combines with J gene TRBJ1-1; weak D call: TRBD1 (5 bases). Trimming took off 7 bases at V and 4 bases at J, with 10 bases between the two ends. This CDR3 has 12 residues. CDR1 SNHLY and CDR2 FYNNEI come from the germline V gene. CDR3 amino acids: CASIQGITEAFF. CDR3 in DNA: TGTGCCAGCATTCAGGGTATCACTGAAGCTTTCTTT.

This chain joins TRBV3-1 (or the pseudogene TRBV3-2) and TRBJ2-3, with 12 positions matching TRBD2. This CDR3 contains 18 residues. Trimming took 4 bases from V and 8 from J; bases not matched to a gene: 16. The germline V gene has CDR1 LGHDT and CDR2 YNNKEL (reference sequence). The CDR3 DNA follows: TGTGCCAGCAGCCCGGGACTAGCGGGTGACATCCCTGTGGGTACGCAGTATTTT. Translated: CASSPGLAGDIPVGTQYF.

By sample fraction, this clone is hyperexpanded. This rearrangement joins TRBV25-1 to TRBJ2-7; D possibly corresponds to TRBD2 (5 bases). The germline V and J ends were trimmed by 1 base and 5 bases, with 9 bases remaining between them. The CDR3 loop spans 13 amino acids. Germline V lookup: CDR1 MGHDK, CDR2 SYGVNS. The CDR3: CASSELSSDEQYF. The CDR3 nucleotides are TGTGCCAGCAGTGAATTAAGTAGCGACGAGCAGTACTTC.

This rearrangement joins TRBV29-1 to TRBJ2-3; TRBD2 is a possible D gene (5 bases). This CDR3 comprises 13 residues. Trimming left V 3 bases short and J 0 bases short, with 7 bases between. Germline values: CDR1 SQVTM, CDR2 ANQGSEA. DNA of the CDR3: TGCAGCGTTGAGGACTTTAGCACAGATACGCAGTATTTT. The encoded protein is CSVEDFSTDTQYF.

The J gene is TRBJ1-1, the V gene TRBV6-5, with a possible D match to TRBD1 (5 bases). The germline V and J ends were trimmed by 6 bases and 6 bases, with 20 bases remaining between them. The CDR3 length is 15 residues. The germline V gene has CDR1 MNHEY and CDR2 SVGAGI. The CDR3 loop is CASSLSGEGSAEAFF. The CDR3 DNA reads TGTGCCAGCAGCCTCAGCGGAGAGGGGTCCGCTGAAGCTTTCTTT.

This clone was detected only once. V gene TRBV25-1 combines with J gene TRBJ1-3, with D unresolved. The CDR3 runs 10 residues. Germline V gene data show CDR1 as MGHDK and CDR2 as SYGVNS. The CDR3, as DNA: TGTGCTCGGACTGGAAACACCATATATTTT. Translating gives CARTGNTIYF.

This clone was detected a few times. The rearrangement joins TRBV10-1 to TRBJ2-1; D possibly corresponds to TRBD1 (6 bases). Between the trimmed V and J ends, which lost 5 bases and 1 base, there was a span of 9 bases. Germline values: CDR1 WNHNN, CDR2 SYGVQD (reference sequence). The length of the CDR3 is 14 residues. CDR3 DNA sequence: TGCGCCAGCAGTAAACAGGGTTCCTACAATGAGCAGTTCTTC. Its protein is CASSKQGSYNEQFF.

The V call is TRBV4-1, the J call TRBJ1-2, with 7 nucleotides matching TRBD1. The CDR3 runs to 14 residues. Germline V gene sequence: CDR1 MGHRA, CDR2 YSYEKL. J lost 7 bases, V lost 4 bases, and 9 bases had no gene match. The CDR3 DNA is TGCGCCAGCAGCCCCTCTCAGGGGGGTTTTGGCTACACCTTC. Translating gives CASSPSQGGFGYTF.

The chain uses TRBV6-5 and TRBJ1-2; 8 bases line up with TRBD1. The CDR3 consists of 15 residues. CDR1 and CDR2 (germline): MNHEY, SVGAGI. Losses at the gene ends were 6 bases for V and 5 bases for J; bases not matched to a gene: 11. CDR3 sequence: CASRDRDSARYGYTF. CDR3 sequence (DNA): TGTGCCAGCAGGGACAGGGATAGCGCGAGATATGGCTACACCTTC.

V is TRBV5-1 and J is TRBJ1-2, with 10 bases fitting TRBD1. Germline V gene data show CDR1 as SGHRS and CDR2 as YFSETQ. V lost 4 bases, J lost 5 bases, and 5 bases stayed unmatched. The CDR3 length is 14 residues. CDR3 nucleotide sequence: TGCGCCAGCAGCAAGACAGGGGGCGGATATGGCTACACCTTC. This codes for CASSKTGGGYGYTF. The whole variable domain, remainder taken from reference TRBV5-1 and TRBJ1-2, is KAGVTQTPRYLIKTRGQQVTLSCSPISGHRSVSWYQQTPGQGLQFLFEYFSETQRNKGNFPGRFSGRQFSNSRSEMNVSTLELGDSALYLCASSKTGGGYGYTFGSGTRLTVV.

V gene TRBV10-3 combines with J gene TRBJ1-5, with 7 bases identical to TRBD1. Germline V gene lookup returns CDR1 ENHRY and CDR2 SYGVKD. J gave up 4 bases and V 0 bases, and 6 bases lay outside the gene matches. The CDR3 runs to 16 residues. CDR3 sequence (DNA): TGTGCCATCAGTGAGTCGAATCCAGGGGGGAATCAGCCCCAGCATTTT. Translation gives CAISESNPGGNQPQHF.

This sequence joins TRBV5-4 and TRBJ2-5; TRBD2 matches at 9 bases. Germline assignment: CDR1 SGHNT and CDR2 YYREEE (reference sequence). V shed 5 bases and J 4 bases; nucleotides not matched to a gene: 15. CDR3 length: 17 residues. The CDR3 DNA reads TGTGCCAGCAGTCCCCAAGGGATAGCGGGGGACGGAGAGACCCAGTACTTC. It is translated as CASSPQGIAGDGETQYF.

V usage is TRBV6-5 and J usage is TRBJ2-1; D remains unclear. Trimming removed 6 bases at V and 0 bases at J, with 12 bases between. The CDR3 extends over 15 amino acids. Germline CDR1 MNHEY, CDR2 SVGAGI. As DNA, the CDR3 is TGTGCCAGCAGGCTCACTACGAGCTCCTACAATGAGCAGTTCTTC. This sequence encodes CASRLTTSSYNEQFF.

The V gene is TRBV10-3, the J gene TRBJ2-1; 10 bases align to TRBD1. From germline, CDR1 is ENHRY and CDR2 SYGVKD. Trimming at V came to 3 bases and at J to 8 bases, leaving 10 bases not matched to a gene. The CDR3 is 16 amino acids. The CDR3 reads CAISDKRQGARDEQFF. The CDR3 DNA sequence: TGTGCCATCAGTGATAAACGACAGGGGGCGCGGGATGAGCAGTTCTTC.

The sample holds one count of this clone. The chain uses TRBV7-9 and TRBJ1-2; no clear D gene. Germline values: CDR1 SEHNR, CDR2 FQNEAQ (reference sequence). The CDR3 spans 11 residues. The germline V and J ends were trimmed by 4 bases and 5 bases, with 5 bases remaining between them. The CDR3 nucleotides read TGTGCCAGCAGCTCTGCGTATGGCTACACCTTC. Protein product: CASSSAYGYTF.

V is TRBV7-3 and J is TRBJ2-1; D call uncertain. The CDR3 sequence is 13 residues long. V was cut by 6 bases and J by 7 bases, with 13 bases left in between. Looked up from germline, CDR1 is SGHTA and CDR2 is FQGTGA. The CDR3 region has the DNA TGTGCCAGCAGTCGTGGGAACGGTAATGAGCAGTTCTTC. It translates to CASSRGNGNEQFF.

This chain uses TRBV9 with TRBJ2-3; D is perhaps TRBD1 or TRBD2 (5 bases each). This CDR3 has 16 residues. The germline V gene encodes CDR1 SGDLS and CDR2 YYNGEE. V lost 2 bases and J 3 bases, leaving 16 bases between the germline ends. As DNA, the CDR3 is TGTGCCAGCAGCGTTTCCTTAGGGGAGCGGACAGATACGCAGTATTTT. Translating it yields CASSVSLGERTDTQYF.

This clone was observed a few times. The genes are TRBV2 and TRBJ2-7; D may be TRBD1 (6 bases). The germline V gene has CDR1 SNHLY and CDR2 FYNNEI. V was pared by 1 base and J by 0 bases, with 13 bases between. This CDR3 contains 16 residues. CDR3 protein: CASSEVDRRSSYEQYF. The CDR3 nucleotides are TGTGCCAGCAGTGAAGTCGACAGGAGGAGCTCCTACGAGCAGTACTTC. Together with reference TRBV2 and TRBJ2-7, the CDR3 gives the full variable domain: EPEVTQTPSHQVTQMGQEVILRCVPISNHLYFYWYRQILGQKVEFLVSFYNNEISEKSEIFDDQFSVERPDGSNFTLKIRSTKLEDSAMYFCASSEVDRRSSYEQYFGPGTRLTVT.

The chain recombines TRBV3-1 (or the pseudogene TRBV3-2) with TRBJ2-2; D is unresolved. Germline V gene data show CDR1 as LGHDT and CDR2 as YNNKEL (reference sequence). Trimming pared 4 bases from V and 0 bases from J, leaving 9 bases between. This CDR3 spans 15 amino acids. The CDR3: CASSLAAPNTGELFF. The CDR3 nucleotides are TGTGCCAGCAGCCTGGCGGCCCCGAACACCGGGGAGCTGTTTTTT.

The chain couples TRBV14 to TRBJ2-7; tentative D call: TRBD2 (5 bases). The CDR3 spans 16 residues. The V and J ends lost 4 bases and 2 bases respectively, with 18 bases between them. Germline V gene sequence: CDR1 SGHDN, CDR2 FVKESK. CDR3 amino acids: CASSPPASTIAYEQYF. The CDR3 coding sequence is TGTGCCAGCAGCCCCCCGGCTAGCACTATAGCCTACGAGCAGTACTTC.

The V gene is TRBV30, the J gene TRBJ2-6, with a possible D match to TRBD2 (5 bases). This CDR3 spans 15 amino acids. Between the trimmed V and J ends, which lost 1 base and 0 bases, there was a span of 7 bases. Germline CDR1 and CDR2: GTSNPN and SVGIG (reference sequence). The CDR3 spells CAWSDGVSGANVLTF. CDR3 DNA: TGTGCCTGGAGTGACGGGGTCTCTGGGGCCAACGTCCTGACTTTC.

V usage is TRBV5-1 and J usage is TRBJ1-1; no clear D. The germline gives CDR1 SGHRS, CDR2 YFSETQ. Trimming stripped 2 bases from V and 5 bases from J, with 31 bases between. The CDR3 extends over 20 amino acids. The CDR3, as DNA: TGCGCCAGCAGCTTAGGACGGCTGACTGGCCTCATCCTCAACAAGACTGAAGCTTTCTTT. Translated: CASSLGRLTGLILNKTEAFF. The complete variable domain, with remaining parts taken from reference TRBV5-1 and TRBJ1-1, reads KAGVTQTPRYLIKTRGQQVTLSCSPISGHRSVSWYQQTPGQGLQFLFEYFSETQRNKGNFPGRFSGRQFSNSRSEMNVSTLELGDSALYLCASSLGRLTGLILNKTEAFFGQGTRLTVV.

The rearrangement uses TRBV7-2 and TRBJ1-6, with 9 bases identical to TRBD1. Germline V gene lookup returns CDR1 SGHTA and CDR2 FQGNSA. There are 14 residues in the CDR3. V dropped 5 bases and J dropped 10; count of bases not matched to a gene: 6. CDR3 bases: TGTGCCAGCAGCGGCGGGACAGGGCCATCACCCCTCCACTTT. Its translation is CASSGGTGPSPLHF.

The rearrangement joins TRBV9 to TRBJ2-3; D unresolved. Germline V gives CDR1 SGDLS, CDR2 YYNGEE. The CDR3 contains 12 residues. Trimming removed 2 bases from V and 5 bases from J, with 6 bases in between. The CDR3 sequence is CASSVSIDTQYF. CDR3 DNA: TGTGCCAGCAGCGTTTCAATAGATACGCAGTATTTT.

This rearrangement joins TRBV19 to TRBJ1-1, with a tentative D call TRBD1 (5 bases). This CDR3 contains 15 residues. The germline V and J ends were trimmed by 6 bases and 2 bases, with 16 bases remaining between them. Germline values: CDR1 LNHDA, CDR2 SQIVND (reference sequence). The CDR3 loop is CASRPYDSSNTEAFF. For the CDR3, the DNA is TGTGCCAGTAGACCCTATGACAGTTCCAACACTGAAGCTTTCTTT.

The chain employs TRBV6-5 and TRBJ2-6; D gene uncertain. In germline, CDR1 is MNHEY, CDR2 SVGAGI. There are 15 residues in the CDR3. V was trimmed by 10 bases and J by 0 bases, leaving 13 bases between them. CDR3 residues: CATRAGGSGANVLTF. In DNA, the CDR3 is TGTGCCACCCGGGCAGGCGGCTCTGGGGCCAACGTCCTGACTTTC.

The chain combines TRBV4-1 with TRBJ1-5, with D unresolved. The CDR3 is made up of 15 amino acids. From germline, CDR1 is MGHRA and CDR2 YSYEKL. The V end was cut by 4 bases, the J end by 2 bases, with 12 bases between. The CDR3 nucleotides read TGCGCCAGCAGCCTTCTGGCGGCGGGCAATCAGCCCCAGCATTTT. This translates into CASSLLAAGNQPQHF.

The V and J genes are TRBV21-1 and TRBJ1-4; no check of the table's D call, TRBD1, against the DNA was made. TRBV21-1 is shown as a pseudogene. The CDR3 consists of 19 residues. The CDR3 bases are TGTGCCAGCAGCAAAGAGGGGGACAGGGGCCTTGCAACTAATGAAAAACTGTTTTTT. The encoded protein is CASSKEGDRGLATNEKLFF.

The chain joins TRBV6-6 to TRBJ2-2; the D gene is possibly TRBD2 (6 bases). CDR3 size: 13 residues. Trimming removed 8 bases at V and 7 bases at J, with 14 bases between. Germline values: CDR1 MNHNY, CDR2 SVGAGI (reference sequence). The CDR3, as DNA: TGTGCCAGCTTAGTTTCGGGGGACGGGGAGCTGTTTTTT. The encoded protein is CASLVSGDGELFF.

There are a few counts of this clone. DNA of the CDR3: TGTGCCAGCAGCGAGGATGGAACCTACGAGCAGTACTTC. Translating gives CASSEDGTYEQYF. V usage is TRBV5-6 and J usage is TRBJ2-7, with D hard to call. The V gene lost 4 bases and the J gene lost 2 bases, with 10 bases spanning the gap. The CDR3 totals 13 residues. CDR1 is SGHDT, CDR2 YYEEEE, per germline.

The V and J genes are TRBV3-1 (or the pseudogene TRBV3-2) and TRBJ1-1; D is unresolved. With 9 bases removed from V and 4 bases from J, the gap between germline ends came to 12 bases. Germline V gene lookup returns CDR1 LGHDT and CDR2 YNNKEL (reference sequence). This CDR3 is built from 12 residues. The CDR3: CASGWEGTEAFF. In DNA form, the CDR3 reads TGTGCCAGTGGCTGGGAGGGCACTGAAGCTTTCTTT.